The T cell receptor (beta chain) under discussion was sequenced for a study of beta chain features in type 1 diabetes. Background on the study: Age, gender and cell yields were alike across patients and healthy donors. Points from the study as a whole: Significant though moderate, a shortening of TCRB CDR3s appeared in all four CD4+ subsets of Type 1 diabetes patients.

As every portion of the isolated RNA was reverse transcribed, the sequencing read expressed TCRB transcripts. Naive, central memory and regulatory T cell samples came to a mean of approximately 3.3 million reads. The protocol was immunoSEQ multiplex PCR, while the TCRdb copy is restricted to in-frame clones and leaves out a portion. Found here are under 450,000 clones, approximately 15% of them singletons; the top ten hold approximately 0.038%. About this clone: As yet, its antigen is unknown.

The CDR3 is 15 amino acids. J was trimmed by 2 bases and V by 3 bases; bases with no gene match: 4. In germline, CDR1 is SGHRS, CDR2 YFSETQ. Sorted cells reached over 95% purity in every population. The material sequenced was naive CD4+ T cells from blood. The chain employs TRBV5-1 and TRBJ2-5, with TRBD2 matching 10 bases. This TCR was sampled from a man under 40 in good health. CDR3 sequence: CASSSAGGIQETQYF. CDR3 coding DNA: TGCGCCAGCAGCTCAGCGGGAGGGATACAAGAGACCCAGTACTTC.